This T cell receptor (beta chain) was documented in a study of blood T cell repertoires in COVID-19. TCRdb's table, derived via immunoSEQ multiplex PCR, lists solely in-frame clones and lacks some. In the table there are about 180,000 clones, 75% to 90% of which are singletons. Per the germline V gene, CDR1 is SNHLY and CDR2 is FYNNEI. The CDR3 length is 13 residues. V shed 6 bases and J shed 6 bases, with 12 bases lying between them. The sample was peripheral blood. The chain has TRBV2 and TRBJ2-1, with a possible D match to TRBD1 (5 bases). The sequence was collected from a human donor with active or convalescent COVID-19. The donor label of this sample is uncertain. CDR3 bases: TGTGCCAGCAGGGGGCTTGGGGTCAATGAGCAGTTCTTC. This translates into CASRGLGVNEQFF.